These 4 T cell receptor beta chains share one sample of origin, sequenced in a study of OX40 agonist ivuxolimab in advanced cancers. The assay was immunoSEQ multiplex PCR, and TCRdb's table has in-frame clones only and misses some. The sample includes some 80,000 clones, 94% of them seen just once. Sequenced material: CD4+ or CD8+ T cells sorted from blood, taken in a trial of the OX40 agonist ivuxolimab. The receptors were sampled from an adult with an advanced solid tumor such as melanoma, head and neck, liver or kidney cancer.

This clone was found once. V usage is TRBV4-3 and J usage is TRBJ1-1; TRBD1 might be the D (6 bases). The germline gives CDR1 LGHNA, CDR2 YSLEER. CDR3 length: 15 residues. V lost 4 bases and J lost 4, with 16 bases in between. The DNA of the CDR3 is TGCGCCAGCAGCCGCGGAACAGGGTACGGCACTGAAGCTTTCTTT. Protein product: CASSRGTGYGTEAFF.

The rearrangement uses TRBV28 and TRBJ2-4, with 9 nucleotides matching TRBD1. The CDR3 runs 16 residues. Germline assignment: CDR1 MDHEN and CDR2 SYDVKM. V lost 7 bases to trimming and J lost 8 bases; unmatched junction nucleotides: 15. The CDR3 region is CASTSAPGQGWDIQYF. DNA of the CDR3: TGTGCCAGCACCTCCGCCCCGGGACAGGGATGGGACATTCAGTACTTC.

CDR3: CASSLFGGGTEQYF. CDR3 sequence (DNA): TGTGCCAGCAGTTTATTCGGCGGGGGGACCGAGCAGTACTTC. V and J are TRBV27 and TRBJ2-7, with TRBD2 identical over 8 bases. V was pared by 1 base and J by 6 bases, with 5 bases of the junction left unmatched. CDR3 length: 14 amino acids. The V gene's germline CDR1 is MNHEY and CDR2 SMNVEV (reference sequence).

The chain employs TRBV27 and TRBJ2-4; TRBD1 is a possible D gene (6 bases). Germline V gene sequence: CDR1 MNHEY, CDR2 SMNVEV (reference sequence). The length of the CDR3 is 15 residues. V dropped 6 bases and J dropped 1 base, with 13 bases sitting between them. Here the CDR3 reads CASRATGNAKNIQYF. CDR3 bases: TGTGCCAGCAGGGCGACAGGAAACGCCAAAAACATTCAGTACTTC.